This T cell receptor beta chain was captured in a study of blood T cell repertoires in COVID-19. The CDR3 runs to 16 residues. The germline V gene has CDR1 SGHDT and CDR2 YYEEEE. Trimming removed 1 base from V and 11 bases from J; junction bases left unmatched: 11. In the study's own analysis: Researchers report that nucleated cell counts were estimated from reference gene primer amplification. TCRdb's table, derived via immunoSEQ multiplex PCR, lists solely in-frame clones and lacks some. The V and J calls and the clone size are those of that table, but D and trimming were determined from the DNA. The sample carries roughly 200,000 clones, approximately 80% recorded once.

The clonotype originates from a middle-aged man with acute or convalescent COVID-19. The chain employs TRBV5-6 and TRBJ2-1; 11 bases line up with TRBD2. Input material: peripheral blood. As DNA, the CDR3 is TGTGCCAGCAGCTTGAGTTTCCAGGGACTAGCGGAAAAGCAGTTCTTC. This gives the protein CASSLSFQGLAEKQFF. The variable domain in full, completed from reference TRBV5-6 and TRBJ2-1, reads DAGVTQSPTHLIKTRGQQVTLRCSPKSGHDTVSWYQQALGQGPQFIFQYYEEEERQRGNFPDRFSGHQFPNYSSELNVNALLLGDSALYLCASSLSFQGLAEKQFFGPGTRLTVL.